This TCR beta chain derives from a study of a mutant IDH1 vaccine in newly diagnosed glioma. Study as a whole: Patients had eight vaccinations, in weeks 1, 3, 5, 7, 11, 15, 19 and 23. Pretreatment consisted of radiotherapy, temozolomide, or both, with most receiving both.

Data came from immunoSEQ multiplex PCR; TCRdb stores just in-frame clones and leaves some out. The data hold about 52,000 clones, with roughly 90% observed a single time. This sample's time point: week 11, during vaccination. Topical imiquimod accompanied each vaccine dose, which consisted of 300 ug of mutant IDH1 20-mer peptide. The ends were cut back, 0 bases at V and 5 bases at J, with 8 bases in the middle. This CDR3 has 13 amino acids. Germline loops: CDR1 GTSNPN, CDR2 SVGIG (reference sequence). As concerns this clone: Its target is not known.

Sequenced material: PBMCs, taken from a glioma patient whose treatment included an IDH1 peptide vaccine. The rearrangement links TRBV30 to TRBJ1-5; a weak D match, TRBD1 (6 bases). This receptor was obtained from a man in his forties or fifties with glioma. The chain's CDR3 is CAWSVQGDQPQHF. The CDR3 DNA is TGTGCCTGGAGTGTACAGGGAGATCAGCCCCAGCATTTT. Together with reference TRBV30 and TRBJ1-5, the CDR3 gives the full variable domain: SQTIHQWPATLVQPVGSPLSLECTVEGTSNPNLYWYRQAAGRGLQLLFYSVGIGQISSEVPQNLSASRPQDRQFILSSKKLLLSDSGFYLCAWSVQGDQPQHFGDGTRLSIL.